This section outlines one T cell receptor beta chain sequence together with its context. This clonotype was counted only a few times. Its binding antigen is unknown. No per-base quality is available; no much larger clone lies one base away. The source of the sample is a study of patients and donors after allogeneic stem cell transplantation (dated by TCRdb to about 2020). Inclusive of the bounding cysteine and phenylalanine, the CDR3 is 16 residues long. Just the 48-base CDR3 DNA is kept, in frame starting at base 1. In the germline V gene, CDR1 corresponds to KGHDR and CDR2 to SFDVKD. The germline V end is reduced by 4 bases and the J end by 7 bases; junction bases left unmatched: 8. Preparation of the library involved RT-PCR. This sample was sequenced with a NextSeq 550. Starting from the raw public reads, TCRdb applied fastp trimming at Q25, assembled clones with MiXCR and retained in-frame beta chains. Under each unique CDR3 protein, matching rows form one entry showing the most common genes and DNA. Here the sample has approximately 99,000 distinct CDR3 sequences; roughly 37% occur a single time. The ten biggest clones cover approximately 30% of the sample.

What was sequenced was blood, either unsorted or a sorted T cell fraction (not recorded which). The origin of this receptor is a human donor who was either an allogeneic HSCT recipient or a stem cell or donor lymphocyte infusion donor (not recorded which). It is not recorded whose cells these are; they may come from a transplant donor. The chain is encoded by TRBV24-1 joined to TRBJ1-5, with TRBD1 identical over 11 junction bases. The CDR3 is CATSEGDRGSLQPQHF. In nucleotide form, the sequence is TGTGCCACCAGTGAGGGGGACAGGGGGTCCTTGCAGCCCCAGCATTTT.